One and the same sample provided the 19 T cell receptor beta chains below, sequenced in a study of breast tumors, draining lymph nodes, adjacent tissues. Samples came from axillary lymph nodes draining the breast cancer. TCRdb itself ran the multiplex PCR reads through MiXCR, one entry per CDR3 protein. The sample lists approximately 200,000 distinct CDR3 sequences, 31% occurring once. The sequenced sample was axillary lymph node tissue. All receptors come from a female donor with breast cancer. Some clones in this sample may be carry-over from other donors' samples.

This clonotype was seen many times. The chain combines TRBV3-1 with TRBJ1-6, with D possibly matching TRBD1 (5 bases). Germline assignment: CDR1 LGHDT and CDR2 YNNKEL (reference sequence). The CDR3 contains 13 residues. The V and J ends lost 1 base and 10 bases respectively, with 8 bases between them. CDR3 sequence reads: CASSQGGDSPLHF. The CDR3 DNA follows: TGTGCCAGCAGCCAAGGGGGGGACTCACCCCTCCACTTT.

This clonotype was seen ten or more times. V usage is TRBV5-1 and J usage is TRBJ2-1; D is unresolved. V was cut by 5 bases and J by 0 bases, with 12 bases left in between. CDR1 and CDR2 (germline): SGHRS, YFSETQ. The length of the CDR3 is 15 residues. The CDR3 protein is CASRIGTSSYNEQFF. CDR3 in DNA: TGCGCCAGCAGGATCGGTACAAGCTCCTACAATGAGCAGTTCTTC.

This clonotype was found a few times. The chain links TRBV20-1 to TRBJ1-1, with D uncertain. The length of the CDR3 is 15 residues. With 0 bases removed from V and 1 base from J, the gap between germline ends came to 12 bases. Germline assignment: CDR1 DFQATT and CDR2 SNEGSKA (reference sequence). The CDR3 spells CSARDQRTPNTEAFF. Here the CDR3 DNA reads TGCAGTGCTAGAGATCAAAGGACCCCGAACACTGAAGCTTTCTTT.

In its sample, this clonotype was seen many times. The J gene is TRBJ1-5, the V gene TRBV5-8, with D tentatively TRBD1 (5 bases). The germline CDR1 and CDR2 sequences are SGHTS and YDEGEE. The CDR3 runs 15 residues. Trimming removed 3 bases at V and 0 bases at J, with 10 bases between. The CDR3 sequence: CASSSGLDSNQPQHF. CDR3 nucleotide sequence: TGTGCCAGCAGCTCGGGACTCGATAGCAATCAGCCCCAGCATTTT.

This clonotype showed up just a few times. This sequence joins TRBV18 and TRBJ1-5; perhaps TRBD1 as D (6 bases). Germline-derived CDR1 and CDR2 are KGHSH and LQKENI. Trimming removed 6 bases at V and 5 bases at J, with 14 bases between. The CDR3 consists of 14 residues. The CDR3 region is CASSLTDRYQPQHF. The CDR3 coding sequence is TGTGCCAGCTCCCTCACGGACAGATATCAGCCCCAGCATTTT.

As regards this clonotype: The CDR3 carries no conserved terminal phenylalanine or tryptophan, so it likely arises from a read error. The J gene is TRBJ2-3, the V gene TRBV10-1; D possibly corresponds to TRBD2 (6 bases). The CDR3 runs to 13 residues. Trimming pared 6 bases from V and 2 bases from J, leaving 9 bases between. Germline values: CDR1 WNHNN, CDR2 SYGVQD (reference sequence). The CDR3 sequence is CASSGGLTDTQYL. DNA of the CDR3: TGCGCCAGCAGCGGGGGTCTCACAGATACGCAGTATCTT.

Worth noting for this clonotype: A much larger clone lies one base from this, so it may be a read error. No conserved phenylalanine or tryptophan is present at the end of the CDR3, so a read error is the likely explanation. The CDR3 spells CASRDRVAYGYTL. The CDR3 bases are TGTGCCAGCAGGGACAGGGTAGCCTATGGCTACACCCTC. The chain recombines TRBV6-5 with TRBJ1-2; 8 nucleotides line up with TRBD1. Germline-derived CDR1 and CDR2 are MNHEY and SVGAGI. The trim removed 6 bases at V and 4 bases at J, leaving 4 bases unmatched. This CDR3 is 13 amino acids long.

Points on this clonotype: A read error is possible here, since a much larger clone lies one base away. This chain's CDR3 is CASSLAWGTYEQHF. The CDR3 DNA follows: TGTGCCAGCAGCTTGGCATGGGGCACCTACGAGCAGCACTTC. This chain links TRBV11-2 with TRBJ2-7; tentatively, D is TRBD1 (5 bases). The germline gives CDR1 SGHAT, CDR2 FQNNGV. There are 14 residues in the CDR3.

A word on this clonotype: The junction departs from germline at one end; a sequencing error may be responsible. The chain is built from TRBV7-9 and TRBJ2-7; no clear D. Germline V gene data show CDR1 as SEHNR and CDR2 as FQNEAQ (reference sequence). This CDR3 contains 14 residues. CDR3 DNA: TGTGCCAGCAGCTTAGAAGGGCTCTCCTGCGAGCAGCACTTC. It translates to CASSLEGLSCEQHF.

The table lists this clonotype with many counts. The chain is built from TRBV20-1 and TRBJ2-1; TRBD2 matches at 8 bases. CDR3 length equals 14 residues. Unmatched junction bases numbered 6, after V lost 3 bases and J lost 5 bases. CDR1 and CDR2 (germline): DFQATT, SNEGSKA (reference sequence). CDR3 in amino acids: CSASGRALHNEQFF. As DNA, the CDR3 is TGCAGTGCTAGCGGGAGGGCCCTCCACAATGAGCAGTTCTTC.

A note on this clonotype: The DNA is left out, because the CDR3 cannot be placed on it with certainty; the CDR3 is given as TCRdb lists it. J is TRBJ2-7 and V is TRBV29-1; the D call in the table, TRBD1, was not verified against the DNA. The CDR3 is 18 amino acids long, termini counted. Germline CDR1 and CDR2: SQVTM and ANQGSEA. The CDR3 sequence: CSVDLDGDSYGYTFEQYF.

This chain links TRBV2 with TRBJ2-5; D might be TRBD2 (7 bases). CDR1 is SNHLY, CDR2 FYNNEI, per germline. V was shortened by 2 bases and J by 5 bases, with 15 bases between the two germline ends. The CDR3 is 15 amino acids. The chain's CDR3 is CASSEPGGGHETQYF. The CDR3 nucleotides read TGTGCCAGCAGTGAACCTGGCGGGGGACACGAGACCCAGTACTTC.

This clonotype was counted a few times. The rearrangement links TRBV30 to TRBJ1-1; the D is unclear. The length of the CDR3 is 11 residues. V was pared by 4 bases and J by 0 bases, with 3 bases between. Germline assignment: CDR1 GTSNPN and CDR2 SVGIG (reference sequence). CDR3 amino acids: CAWTVNTEAFF. For the CDR3, the DNA is TGTGCCTGGACCGTGAACACTGAAGCTTTCTTT.

This clonotype has a single count. The J gene is TRBJ2-7, the V gene TRBV13; D is uncertain. The CDR3 covers 14 residues. Per the germline V gene, CDR1 is PRHDT and CDR2 is FYEKMQ (reference sequence). With 5 bases removed from V and 3 bases from J, the gap between germline ends came to 14 bases. The CDR3 reads CASSARLGNYEQYF. CDR3 nucleotides: TGTGCCAGCAGCGCTCGACTGGGAAACTACGAGCAGTACTTC.

A remark on this clonotype: Just one base apart from a much larger clone, this may be a read error. J is TRBJ2-1 and V is TRBV11-2, with D maybe TRBD2 (7 bases). Germline CDR1 is SGHAT and CDR2 is FQNNGV. The CDR3 contains 15 residues. CDR3 nucleotide sequence: TGTGCCAGCAGCCGGATGGGGGGGCAGTACAATGAGCGGTTCTTC. Protein: CASSRMGGQYNERFF.

This clonotype was found many times. The chain recombines TRBV11-2 with TRBJ1-4, with D hard to call. Germline CDR1 is SGHAT and CDR2 is FQNNGV. V lost 5 bases to trimming and J lost 3 bases, with 10 bases between them. The CDR3 length is 14 residues. The CDR3 sequence: CASSPGGANEKLFF. As DNA, the CDR3 is TGTGCCAGCAGCCCTGGCGGGGCTAATGAAAAACTGTTTTTT.

Comments on this clonotype: This could be a read error, since a much larger clone is one nucleotide away. The chain uses TRBV11-2 and TRBJ2-3; D gene unclear. The germline CDR1 and CDR2 sequences are SGHAT and FQNNGV. Trimming cost V 0 bases and J 2 bases, with 9 bases left between them. This CDR3 spans 15 amino acids. The CDR3 coding sequence is TGTGCCAGCAGCTTAGAAGATCGAACCACAGATACGCAGTATTTT. Amino acid sequence: CASSLEDRTTDTQYF.

Concerning this clonotype itself: A clone one base away is much larger, so this may be a read error. The chain is built from TRBV9 and TRBJ2-3; D is unresolved. The CDR3 spans 15 residues. Germline values: CDR1 SGDLS, CDR2 YYNGEE. The CDR3 DNA reads as TGTGCCAGCAGCGTAGATTCCCACGGCCCAGATACGCCGTATTTT. Translation gives CASSVDSHGPDTPYF.

This sequence joins TRBV24-1 and TRBJ2-7, with 7 bases aligning to TRBD2. J gave up 1 base and V 6 bases, and 8 bases lay outside the gene matches. Germline CDR1 and CDR2: KGHDR and SFDVKD. This CDR3 has 15 amino acids. In nucleotides, the CDR3 is TGTGCCACCAGTCGGGGGAGGGGCGGATCCTACGAGCAGTACTTC. Translated: CATSRGRGGSYEQYF.